This TCR beta chain was sequenced for a study of shared clonotypes between healthy human individuals. Background on the study: For every donor, three CD4 naive, three CD4 memory, two CD8 naive and one CD8 memory plates were used. Findings and limits, study-wide: Donor scarcity curtailed the genetic and exposure-history diversity represented herein. Clonotype sharing among the donors was expected to vary with sequencing depth.

The repertoire was sequenced with immunoSEQ multiplex PCR; TCRdb's copy has only in-frame clones and lacks some. Of a few million clones in the sample, around 94% were seen once. Regarding this clone: Its antigen is unidentified.

The germline V and J ends were trimmed by 8 bases and 2 bases, with 8 bases remaining between them. Germline loops: CDR1 SNHLY, CDR2 FYNNEI. The CDR3 is made up of 12 amino acids. Sequences were obtained from naive CD4+ T cells sorted from blood. Subset described: CD45RA+ positively selected. The sequence was collected from a man aged 18 to 30 in good health. The V call is TRBV2, the J call TRBJ2-3, with no clear D. This CDR3 reads CASGSITDTQYF. The CDR3 nucleotides read TGTGCCAGCGGCTCGATCACAGATACGCAGTATTTT.